One sample yielded the 12 T cell receptor beta chains listed below, sequenced in a study of blood T cell repertoires in COVID-19 (dated by TCRdb to 2020 to 2022). Library creation used the immunoSEQ multiplex PCR assay. What TCRdb holds here is the immuneACCESS table cut down to in-frame rearrangements. Part of the clones is not present; checked against another copy, under half of the missing clones reflect an unresolved V gene, and the others are unexplained. Across this sample there are about 50,000 clones, with approximately 91% seen only once. Of the sample, 6.5% falls within the top ten clones. The sample was peripheral blood. The receptors shown here come from a man in his forties or fifties with active COVID-19.

This rearrangement joins TRBV9 to TRBJ2-3, with D uncertain. The germline gives CDR1 SGDLS, CDR2 YYNGEE. Trimming removed 0 bases from V and 9 bases from J, with 8 bases in between. The CDR3 spans 12 residues. This CDR3 reads CASSVAENTQYF. CDR3 nucleotide sequence: TGTGCCAGCAGCGTAGCGGAGAACACGCAGTATTTT.

The CDR3 reads CASSGAPPWKTEAFF. CDR3 nucleotide sequence: TGTGCCAGCAGCGGAGCCCCCCCTTGGAAGACTGAAGCTTTCTTT. The chain uses TRBV7-6 and TRBJ1-1; D is uncertain. V was shortened by 5 bases and J by 5 bases, with 18 bases between the two germline ends. This CDR3 contains 15 residues. The germline CDR1 and CDR2 sequences are SGHVS and FNYEAQ.

The chain has TRBV5-4 and TRBJ2-7; maybe TRBD1 (5 bases). V gave up 5 bases and J gave up 4 bases, with 19 bases separating them. The CDR3 is 15 residues long. Germline V lookup: CDR1 SGHNT, CDR2 YYREEE (reference sequence). The CDR3 spells CASSSQGGLVYEQYF. CDR3 sequence (DNA): TGTGCCAGCAGTTCCCAGGGTGGATTGGTTTACGAGCAGTACTTC.

V usage is TRBV19 and J usage is TRBJ2-3; 9 bases map to TRBD2. Germline lookup yields CDR1 LNHDA and CDR2 SQIVND (reference sequence). This CDR3 is 15 amino acids long. With 9 bases clipped from V and 3 bases from J, the junction kept 10 bases outside the gene matches. DNA of the CDR3: TGTGCCAGCCCATCCGGGACTAGCACAACAGATACGCAGTATTTT. Its protein product is CASPSGTSTTDTQYF.

The chain couples TRBV3-1 (or the pseudogene TRBV3-2) to TRBJ1-1; the match to TRBD1 covers 9 bases. Germline trimming cut 4 bases from V and 10 bases from J; bases unmatched to any gene: 4. CDR3 size: 12 residues. From germline, CDR1 is LGHDT and CDR2 YNNKEL (reference sequence). The CDR3 region is CASSLRDRAAFF. The CDR3 DNA reads TGTGCCAGCAGCCTCCGGGACAGGGCAGCTTTCTTT.

A single count supports this clone. This chain uses TRBV23-1 with TRBJ2-7; maybe TRBD2 (6 bases). TRBV23-1 is designated an ORF whose function remains uncertain. The CDR3 is made up of 12 amino acids. V was pared by 4 bases and J by 12 bases, with 16 bases between. This chain's CDR3 is CASSPRRAEGYF. For the CDR3, the DNA is TGCGCCAGCAGTCCTCGTAGGGCGGAGGGGTACTTC.

There are a few counts of this clone. The rearrangement uses TRBV6-5 and TRBJ1-4; the D gene is possibly TRBD1 (6 bases). The CDR3 covers 14 residues. Trimming took off 5 bases at V and 8 bases at J, with 15 bases between the two ends. In germline, CDR1 is MNHEY, CDR2 SVGAGI. CDR3 bases: TGTGCCAGCAGTCCACCGGGACACTGGGAAAAACTGTTTTTT. Translation: CASSPPGHWEKLFF.

The CDR3 protein is CASSPHAGGSGNTIYF. In DNA, the CDR3 is TGTGCCAGCAGTCCACATGCGGGTGGGTCTGGAAACACCATATATTTT. V and J are TRBV28 and TRBJ1-3, with D hard to call. The V end lost 5 bases, the J end lost 1 base, and 15 bases lay between the germline ends. Germline V gene lookup returns CDR1 MDHEN and CDR2 SYDVKM. The CDR3 runs to 16 residues.

The V and J genes are TRBV11-2 and TRBJ2-6, with TRBD1 matching over 11 bases. J was trimmed by 2 bases and V by 4 bases; bases with no gene match: 10. The germline V gene has CDR1 SGHAT and CDR2 FQNNGV. This CDR3 has 19 amino acids. The CDR3 loop is CASSWTSGQGDTGANVLTF. CDR3 coding DNA: TGTGCCAGCAGCTGGACTTCGGGACAGGGGGATACTGGGGCCAACGTCCTGACTTTC. Variable domain in full (rest from reference TRBV11-2 and TRBJ2-6): EAGVAQSPRYKIIEKRQSVAFWCNPISGHATLYWYQQILGQGPKLLIQFQNNGVVDDSQLPKDRFSAERLKGVDSTLKIQPAKLEDSAVYLCASSWTSGQGDTGANVLTFGAGSRLTVL.

This chain uses TRBV15 with TRBJ2-3; 8 bases fit TRBD2. CDR1 is LNHNV and CDR2 is YYDKDF in the germline V gene (reference sequence). CDR3 length: 15 residues. V lost 1 base to trimming and J lost 6 bases; unmatched junction nucleotides: 6. DNA for the CDR3: TGTGCCACCAGCAGAGGCGCGGGGGGCATGGATACGCAGTATTTT. This encodes CATSRGAGGMDTQYF.

The gene calls are TRBV6-4 and TRBJ1-5; 9 positions agree with TRBD1. There are 17 residues in the CDR3. With 0 bases clipped from V and 3 bases from J, the junction kept 6 bases outside the gene matches. The germline gives CDR1 MRHNA, CDR2 SNTAGT. The CDR3 nucleotides read TGTGCCAGCAGTGACTCGAGGACAGGGGCCCTCAATCAGCCCCAGCATTTT. Translation: CASSDSRTGALNQPQHF.

V usage is TRBV12-3 or TRBV12-4 and J usage is TRBJ2-5; D uncertain. The CDR3 has 11 residues. V shed 3 bases and J shed 5 bases, with 4 bases lying between them. The CDR3, as DNA: TGTGCCAGCAGTTTCTCGGAGACCCAGTACTTC. Translation gives CASSFSETQYF.